These T cell receptor beta chains were read from a single sample in a study of cytomegalovirus exposure and HLA in healthy donors. Assay used: immunoSEQ multiplex PCR; TCRdb lists only in-frame clones, some missing. The data hold some 150,000 clones, with 64% observed a single time. Sequenced material: PBMCs. The receptors come from a woman aged 40 to 50 in good health and CMV-seronegative. The conserved cysteine and the conserved F or W are not part of the CDR3 here.

>TRBV5-8|.
ASSFDRAYEQY
>TRBV5-6|TRBJ1-1
ASSHTAGRWEAF
>TRBV7-2|TRBJ1-1
ASSLVIGREAF
>TRBV11-1|TRBJ2-3
ASSLRQGRADTQY
>TRBV5-1|TRBJ1-4
ASSPRGINEKLF
>TRBV18|TRBJ1-4
ASSPAPDRSNEKLF
>TRBV15|TRBJ2-3
ATSREAGGPTDTQY
>TRBV7-3|TRBJ2-1
ASSESRGGGVQF
>TRBV7-9|TRBJ2-6
ASSLHRSSGANVLT
>TRBV5-4|TRBJ2-7
ASSLDPRGQNEQY
>TRBV28|TRBJ1-2
ASRPSLTYGYT
>TRBV5-6|TRBJ2-1
ASSLGGEQF
>TRBV27|TRBJ2-1
ASTAGGSYNEQF
>TRBV7-8|TRBJ2-3
ASSFSGGTTDTQY
>TRBV4-3|TRBJ1-1
ASSQVSGETEAF
>TRBV7-3|TRBJ1-3
ASSLGVSGNTIY
>TRBV7-9|TRBJ1-2
ASSRGTANNYGYT
>TRBV11-3|TRBJ2-2
ASSSRVSGELF
>TRBV10-3|TRBJ1-2
ATSPGPEGGYGYT
>TRBV30|TRBJ1-4
ASGQQNEKLF
>TRBV7-2|TRBJ1-6
ASTLERTPLH
>TRBV7-9|TRBJ2-7
ASSSGGRGGSSYEQY
>TRBV7-9|TRBJ1-1
ASSSPLNTEAF
>TRBV7-2|TRBJ2-5
ASSSIRDQETQY
>TRBV5-1|TRBJ2-2
ASSLGGQRSFLELF
>TRBV7-2|TRBJ1-6
ASSFPGQNSPLH
>TRBV29-1|TRBJ1-2
STTGQGHGYT
>TRBV7-2|TRBJ1-5
ASSLGTNLGQPQH
>TRBV5-4|TRBJ1-2
ASSLSRVLGGYT
>TRBV9|TRBJ1-4
ASSYSPQRTNEKLF
>TRBV4-1|TRBJ2-2
ASSQGKLAGGNTGELF
>TRBV18|TRBJ1-5
ASSPLGGGTGGQPQH
>TRBV5-1|TRBJ1-4
ASSLSGSQKLF
>TRBV7-2|TRBJ1-1
ASSPRAQGRTEAF
>TRBV6-5|TRBJ2-7
ASSYGGGGHEQY
>TRBV30|TRBJ2-1
AWSILTGYNEQF
>TRBV2|TRBJ1-6
AGQEYNSPLH
>TRBV4-2|TRBJ2-3
ASSQSIVSGGRVTQY
>TRBV27|TRBJ2-7
ASSFRGGESYEQY
>TRBV6-5|TRBJ2-2
ASSPRVSGELF
>TRBV30|TRBJ1-2
AWSPGDYGYT
>TRBV18|TRBJ1-1
ASSAGQADTEAF
>TRBV28|TRBJ1-5
ASRQGGSNQPQH
>TRBV30|TRBJ2-1
ARGLGNNEQF
>TRBV9|TRBJ2-7
ASSVGTGAYEQY
>TRBV5-1|TRBJ2-5
ASSPGQGVGETQY
>TRBV28|TRBJ1-2
ASSTPSGTGGPGTNYGYT
>TRBV28|TRBJ1-1
ASREGRWGNTEAF
>TRBV4-2|TRBJ2-3
ASSQVRGGESDTQY
>TRBV7-9|TRBJ1-1
ASSQAGGSEAF
>TRBV6-1|TRBJ2-5
ASSEGTRGAQY
>TRBV2|TRBJ2-7
ASSDRRTVYEQY
>TRBV6-6|TRBJ2-2
ASSSRGSTGELF
>TRBV15|TRBJ1-5
ATSKGGGNQPQH
>TRBV18|TRBJ2-7
ASSPGRYEQY
>TRBV30|TRBJ2-6
AWRTYSLASGANVLT
>TRBV2|TRBJ2-5
ASTIGGSYQETQY
>TRBV28|TRBJ1-1
ASTPRQGRHTEAF
>TRBV10-2|TRBJ2-1
ASSEQLAGGYNEQF
>TRBV27|TRBJ1-2
ASSLEGSAYGYT